The entry below describes one T cell receptor beta chain. Only a few counts were recorded for this clone. It lacks a known antigen. Base quality data are lacking; no much larger clone is found one base away. The sample comes from a study of metastatic and nonmetastatic thyroid tumors (dated by TCRdb to the early 2020s). Turning to the overall study: The researchers compared repertoires between peripheral blood samples and tumor or nodule tissue samples from patients with malignant or benign thyroid disease.

The cysteine opens and the phenylalanine closes a CDR3 of 13 amino acids. Only CDR3 DNA is held: 39 bases, read in frame from base 1. The junction shows trimming of 6 bases on V and 3 bases on J, plus 12 bases between the germline ends. Looking up the germline V gene (reference sequence) yields CDR1 LNHDA and CDR2 SQIVND. Results the study describes overall, beyond this receptor: In both blood and tumor samples, TCR beta diversity was reported to be significantly higher in malignant tumors than in benign nodules.

None of the patients had been given any treatment before thyroid surgery. Using T-cell receptor beta sequencing, the study looked back at clinical samples from patients collected from about 2011 to 2019. The library relied on PCR. Instrument used: Illumina HiSeq 4000. High-throughput sequencing was used to profile the TCR beta-chain CDR3 region of every patient. As for the authors' bioinformatics: Drawing on CDR3 differences between clinicopathological groups, the researchers built a classifier meant to tell apart patients with distant-metastatic papillary thyroid cancer. The Shannon index was used to assess repertoire diversity, and the Morisita-Horn index was used to assess tumor-blood repertoire similarity. TCRdb reanalyzed the raw reads on its own, using fastp at Q25 for trimming and MiXCR for clone calling, and kept in-frame beta chains. The V and J calls shown here were made by TCRdb, not taken from the authors' results. A total of 15,000 to 20,000 clones appear in this sample, around 22% of them only once. Around a fifth of the sample goes to the ten largest clones.

Sequencing was done on a sample of adjacent normal tissue. The TCR comes from a female donor with papillary thyroid cancer or a benign thyroid nodule (not recorded which). Some clones in this sample may be carry-over from other donors' samples. The rearranged chain carries TRBV19 and TRBJ2-7; no D segment can be confidently identified. CDR3 sequence: CASSSSPGYEQYF. The DNA sequence is as follows: TGTGCCAGTAGCTCCTCCCCCGGCTACGAGCAGTACTTC. The entire variable domain, with the stretches around the CDR3 drawn from the reference TRBV19 and TRBJ2-7 proteins, is DGGITQSPKYLFRKEGQNVTLSCEQNLNHDAMYWYRQDPGQGLRLIYYSQIVNDFQKGDIAEGYSVSREKKESFPLTVTSAQKNPTAFYLCASSSSPGYEQYFGPGTRLTVT.